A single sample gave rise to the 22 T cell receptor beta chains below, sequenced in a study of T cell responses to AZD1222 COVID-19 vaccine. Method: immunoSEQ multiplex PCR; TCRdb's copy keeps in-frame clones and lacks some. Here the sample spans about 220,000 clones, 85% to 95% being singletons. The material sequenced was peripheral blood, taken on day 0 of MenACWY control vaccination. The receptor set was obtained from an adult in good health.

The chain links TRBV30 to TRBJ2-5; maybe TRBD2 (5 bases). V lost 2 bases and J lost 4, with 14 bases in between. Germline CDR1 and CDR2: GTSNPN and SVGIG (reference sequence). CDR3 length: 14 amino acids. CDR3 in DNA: TGTGCCTGGAGTAGTTTGGCAGGAGGAGAGACCCAGTACTTC. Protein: CAWSSLAGGETQYF.

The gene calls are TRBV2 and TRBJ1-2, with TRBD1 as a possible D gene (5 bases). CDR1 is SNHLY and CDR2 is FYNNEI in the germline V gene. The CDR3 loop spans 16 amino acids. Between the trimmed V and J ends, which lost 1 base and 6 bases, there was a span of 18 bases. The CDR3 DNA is TGTGCCAGCAGTGAAGACAGGCAGAGGCACGCTAATGGCTACACCTTC. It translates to CASSEDRQRHANGYTF.

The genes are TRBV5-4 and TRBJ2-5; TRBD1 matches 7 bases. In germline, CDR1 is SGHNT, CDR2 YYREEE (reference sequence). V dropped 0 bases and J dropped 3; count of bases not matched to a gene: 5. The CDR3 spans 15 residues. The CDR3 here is CASSLGQGREETQYF. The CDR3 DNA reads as TGTGCCAGCAGCTTGGGACAGGGTCGGGAAGAGACCCAGTACTTC.

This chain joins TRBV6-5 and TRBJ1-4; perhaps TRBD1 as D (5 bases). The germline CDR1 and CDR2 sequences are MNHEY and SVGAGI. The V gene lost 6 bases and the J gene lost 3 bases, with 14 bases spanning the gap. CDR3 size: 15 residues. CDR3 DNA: TGTGCCAGCAGCGACCAGGGCAGGCCTAATGAAAAACTGTTTTTT. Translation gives CASSDQGRPNEKLFF.

This CDR3 reads CASSSKRGSTDTQYF. The CDR3 bases are TGTGCCAGCAGCTCCAAGCGGGGGAGCACAGATACGCAGTATTTT. The rearrangement uses TRBV11-3 and TRBJ2-3, with TRBD2 matching over 8 bases. V shed 4 bases, J shed 0 bases, and the junction held 3 bases outside the gene matches. This CDR3 has 15 residues. From germline, CDR1 is SGHNT and CDR2 YENEEA.

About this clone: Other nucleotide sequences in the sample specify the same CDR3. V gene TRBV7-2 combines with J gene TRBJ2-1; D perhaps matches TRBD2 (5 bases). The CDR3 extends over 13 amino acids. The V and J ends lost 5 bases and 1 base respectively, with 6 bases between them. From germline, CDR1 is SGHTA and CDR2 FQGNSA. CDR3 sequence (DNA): TGTGCCAGCAGCCCGGGGTCCTACAATGAGCAGTTCTTC. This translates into CASSPGSYNEQFF.

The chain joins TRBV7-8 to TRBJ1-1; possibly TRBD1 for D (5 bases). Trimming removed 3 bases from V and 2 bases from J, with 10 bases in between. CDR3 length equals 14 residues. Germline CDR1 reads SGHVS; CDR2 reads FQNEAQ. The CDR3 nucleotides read TGTGCCAGCAGCTTTAGGACAACTAACACTGAAGCTTTCTTT. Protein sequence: CASSFRTTNTEAFF.

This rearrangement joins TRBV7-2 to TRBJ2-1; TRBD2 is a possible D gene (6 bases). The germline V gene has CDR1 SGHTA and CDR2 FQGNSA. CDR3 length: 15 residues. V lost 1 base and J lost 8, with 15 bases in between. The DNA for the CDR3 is TGTGCCAGCAGCTTAGAGCCGGGGGATAGAGATGAGCAGTTCTTC. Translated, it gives CASSLEPGDRDEQFF.

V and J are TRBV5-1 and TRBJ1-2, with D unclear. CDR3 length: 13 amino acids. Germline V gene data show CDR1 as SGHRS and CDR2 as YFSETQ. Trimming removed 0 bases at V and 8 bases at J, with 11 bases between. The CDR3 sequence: CASSLGEGWGYTF. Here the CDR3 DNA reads TGCGCCAGCAGCTTGGGTGAGGGCTGGGGCTACACCTTC.

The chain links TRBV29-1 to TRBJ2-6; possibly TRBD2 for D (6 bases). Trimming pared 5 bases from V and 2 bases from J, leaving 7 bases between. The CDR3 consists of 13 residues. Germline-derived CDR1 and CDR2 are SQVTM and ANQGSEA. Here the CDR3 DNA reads TGCAGCGTTAGGGAGGCTGGGGCCAACGTCCTGACTTTC. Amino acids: CSVREAGANVLTF.

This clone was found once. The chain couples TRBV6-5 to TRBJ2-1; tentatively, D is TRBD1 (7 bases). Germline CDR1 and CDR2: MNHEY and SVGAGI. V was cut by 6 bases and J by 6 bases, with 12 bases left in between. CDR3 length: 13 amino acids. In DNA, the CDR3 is TGTGCCAGCAGGGCGGGACAGCCCAATGAGCAGTTCTTC. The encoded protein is CASRAGQPNEQFF.

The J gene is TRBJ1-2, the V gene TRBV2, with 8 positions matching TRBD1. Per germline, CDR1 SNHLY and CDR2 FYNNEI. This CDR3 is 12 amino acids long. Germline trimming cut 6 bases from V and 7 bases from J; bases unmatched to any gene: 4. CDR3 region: CASSQGAGGYTF. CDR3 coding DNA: TGTGCCAGCAGCCAGGGGGCTGGTGGCTACACCTTC.

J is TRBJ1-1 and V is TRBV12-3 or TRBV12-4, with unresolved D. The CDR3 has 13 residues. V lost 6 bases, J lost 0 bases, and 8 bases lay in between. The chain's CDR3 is CASSPTLNTEAFF. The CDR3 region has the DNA TGTGCCAGCAGCCCGACACTGAACACTGAAGCTTTCTTT.

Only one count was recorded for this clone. The CDR3 DNA sequence: TGTGCCAGCAGCCCGCTGCGCCGGGGGGGAGGACCAGATACGCAGTATTTT. Amino acids: CASSPLRRGGGPDTQYF. The V call is TRBV3-1 (or the pseudogene TRBV3-2), the J call TRBJ2-3, with TRBD2 identical over 8 bases. V lost 4 bases, J lost 4 bases, and 13 bases stayed unmatched. This CDR3 comprises 17 residues. Germline V gene lookup returns CDR1 LGHDT and CDR2 YNNKEL (reference sequence).

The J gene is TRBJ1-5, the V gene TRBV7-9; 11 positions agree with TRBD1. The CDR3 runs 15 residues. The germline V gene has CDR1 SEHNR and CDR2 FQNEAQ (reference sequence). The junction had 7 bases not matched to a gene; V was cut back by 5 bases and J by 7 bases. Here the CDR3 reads CASSRGQGAEQPQHF. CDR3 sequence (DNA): TGTGCCAGCAGCCGAGGACAGGGGGCGGAACAGCCCCAGCATTTT.

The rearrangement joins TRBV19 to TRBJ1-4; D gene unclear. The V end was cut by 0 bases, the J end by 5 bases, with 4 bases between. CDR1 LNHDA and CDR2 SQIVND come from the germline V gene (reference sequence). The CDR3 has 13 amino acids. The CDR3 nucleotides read TGTGCCAGTAGTATAGACAGGAATGAAAAACTGTTTTTT. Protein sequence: CASSIDRNEKLFF.

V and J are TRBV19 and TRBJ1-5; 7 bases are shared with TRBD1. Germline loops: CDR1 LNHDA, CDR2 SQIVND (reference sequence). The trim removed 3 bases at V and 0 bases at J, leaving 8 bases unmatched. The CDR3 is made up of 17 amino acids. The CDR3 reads CASSIVRGTSSNQPQHF. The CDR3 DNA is TGTGCCAGTAGTATCGTCAGGGGGACATCTAGCAATCAGCCCCAGCATTTT.

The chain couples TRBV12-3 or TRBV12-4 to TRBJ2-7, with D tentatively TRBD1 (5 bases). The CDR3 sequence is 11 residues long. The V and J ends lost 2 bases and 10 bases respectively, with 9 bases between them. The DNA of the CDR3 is TGTGCCAGCAGTTTACAGGGAATTCAGTACTTC. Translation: CASSLQGIQYF.

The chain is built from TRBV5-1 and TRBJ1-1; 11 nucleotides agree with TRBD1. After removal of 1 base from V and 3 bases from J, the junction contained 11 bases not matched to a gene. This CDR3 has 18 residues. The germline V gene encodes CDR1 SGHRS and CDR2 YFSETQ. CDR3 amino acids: CASSLSRTGGARDTEAFF. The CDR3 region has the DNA TGCGCCAGCAGCTTGTCTAGGACAGGGGGCGCAAGGGACACTGAAGCTTTCTTT.

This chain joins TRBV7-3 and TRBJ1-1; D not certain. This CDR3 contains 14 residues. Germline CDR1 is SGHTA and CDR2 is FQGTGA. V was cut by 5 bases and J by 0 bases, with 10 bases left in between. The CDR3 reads CASSTGRMNTEAFF. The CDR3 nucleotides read TGTGCCAGCAGCACCGGACGGATGAACACTGAAGCTTTCTTT.

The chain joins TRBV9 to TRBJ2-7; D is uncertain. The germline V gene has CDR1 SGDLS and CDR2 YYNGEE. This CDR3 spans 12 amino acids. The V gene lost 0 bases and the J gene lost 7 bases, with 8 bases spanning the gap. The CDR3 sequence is CASSVEVGEQYF. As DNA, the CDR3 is TGTGCCAGCAGCGTAGAGGTCGGGGAGCAGTACTTC.

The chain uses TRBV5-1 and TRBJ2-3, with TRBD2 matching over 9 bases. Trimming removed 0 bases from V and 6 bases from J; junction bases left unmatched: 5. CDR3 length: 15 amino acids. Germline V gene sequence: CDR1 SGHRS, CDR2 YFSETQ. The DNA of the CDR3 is TGCGCCAGCAGCTTGGATGGACTAGCGTCTGATACGCAGTATTTT. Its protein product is CASSLDGLASDTQYF. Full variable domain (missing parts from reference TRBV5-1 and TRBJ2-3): KAGVTQTPRYLIKTRGQQVTLSCSPISGHRSVSWYQQTPGQGLQFLFEYFSETQRNKGNFPGRFSGRQFSNSRSEMNVSTLELGDSALYLCASSLDGLASDTQYFGPGTRLTVL.